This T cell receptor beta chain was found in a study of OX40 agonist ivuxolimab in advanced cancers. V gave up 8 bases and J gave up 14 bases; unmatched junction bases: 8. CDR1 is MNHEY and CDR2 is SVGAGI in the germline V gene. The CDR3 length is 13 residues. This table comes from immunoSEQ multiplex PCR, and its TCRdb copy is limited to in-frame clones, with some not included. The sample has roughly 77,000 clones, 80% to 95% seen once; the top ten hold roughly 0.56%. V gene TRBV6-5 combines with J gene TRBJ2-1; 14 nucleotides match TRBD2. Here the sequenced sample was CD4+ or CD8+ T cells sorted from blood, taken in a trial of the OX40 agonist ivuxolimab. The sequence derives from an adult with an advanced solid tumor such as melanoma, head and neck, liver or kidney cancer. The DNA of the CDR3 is TGTGCCAGCTCCGGGACTAGCGGGAGTAGAAAGTTCTTC. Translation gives CASSGTSGSRKFF.